This T cell receptor beta chain comes out of a study of T-cell reconstitution after alpha-beta-depleted transplantation in children. A library of TCRbeta sequences, prepared with unique molecular identifiers, was generated. Via MiXCR, TCRdb re-called the PCR reads, giving one row per CDR3 protein. This sample carries under 450,000 distinct CDR3 sequences, under 20% of them seen once, and the ten largest clones take under 30%. Trimming took 3 bases from V and 4 from J, leaving 7 bases between them. Germline CDR1 and CDR2: DFQATT and SNEGSKA (reference sequence). The length of the CDR3 is 11 residues. Sequences were derived from PBMCs, mostly from graft donor cells, sampled 360 days after TCRalphabeta/CD19-depleted stem cell transplant. This receptor was identified in a boy in the first two years of life who had a stem cell transplant for Wiskott-Aldrich syndrome, so the T cells may come from the graft donor. The chain recombines TRBV20-1 with TRBJ2-7, with D uncertain. CDR3 in amino acids: CSARSTYEQYF. CDR3 coding DNA: TGCAGTGCTAGGTCCACATACGAGCAGTACTTC.